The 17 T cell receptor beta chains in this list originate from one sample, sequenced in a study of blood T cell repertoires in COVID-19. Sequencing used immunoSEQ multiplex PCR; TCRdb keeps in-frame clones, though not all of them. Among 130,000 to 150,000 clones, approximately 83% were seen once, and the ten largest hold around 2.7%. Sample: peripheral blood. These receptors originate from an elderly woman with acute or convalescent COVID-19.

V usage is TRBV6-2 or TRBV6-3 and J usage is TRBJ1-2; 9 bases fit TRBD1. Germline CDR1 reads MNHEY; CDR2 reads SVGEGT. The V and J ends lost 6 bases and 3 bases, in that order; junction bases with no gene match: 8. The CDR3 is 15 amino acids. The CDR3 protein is CASSRAGQGDYGYTF. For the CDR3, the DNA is TGTGCCAGCAGCCGAGCGGGACAGGGCGACTATGGCTACACCTTC.

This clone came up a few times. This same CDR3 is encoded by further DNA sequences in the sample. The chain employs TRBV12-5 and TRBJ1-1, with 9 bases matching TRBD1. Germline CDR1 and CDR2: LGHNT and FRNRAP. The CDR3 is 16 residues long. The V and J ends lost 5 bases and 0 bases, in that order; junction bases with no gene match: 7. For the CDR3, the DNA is TGTGCTAGTGGTCCCGGACAGGGGCCAATGAACACTGAAGCTTTCTTT. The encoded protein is CASGPGQGPMNTEAFF.

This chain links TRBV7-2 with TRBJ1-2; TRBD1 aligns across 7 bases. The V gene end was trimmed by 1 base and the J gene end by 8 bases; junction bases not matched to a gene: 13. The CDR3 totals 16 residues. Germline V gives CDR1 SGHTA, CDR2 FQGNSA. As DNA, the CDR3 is TGTGCCAGCAGCTTAGTATCCCCCGACAGGGCTGGAGGCTACACCTTC. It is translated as CASSLVSPDRAGGYTF.

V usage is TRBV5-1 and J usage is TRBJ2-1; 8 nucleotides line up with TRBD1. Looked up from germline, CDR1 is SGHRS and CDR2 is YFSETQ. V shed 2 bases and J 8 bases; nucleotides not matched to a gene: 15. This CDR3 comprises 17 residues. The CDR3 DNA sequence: TGCGCCAGCAGCTTAGGAGGTACAGGGGGTACATTCTATGAGCAGTTCTTC. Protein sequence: CASSLGGTGGTFYEQFF.

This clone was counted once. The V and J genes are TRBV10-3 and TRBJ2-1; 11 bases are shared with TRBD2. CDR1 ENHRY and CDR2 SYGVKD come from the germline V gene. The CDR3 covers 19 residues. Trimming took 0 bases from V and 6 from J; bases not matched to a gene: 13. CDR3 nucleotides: TGTGCCATCAGTGAGTCGCTAGCGGGAGGCCGCTTGGGGTTCAATGAGCAGTTCTTC. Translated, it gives CAISESLAGGRLGFNEQFF.

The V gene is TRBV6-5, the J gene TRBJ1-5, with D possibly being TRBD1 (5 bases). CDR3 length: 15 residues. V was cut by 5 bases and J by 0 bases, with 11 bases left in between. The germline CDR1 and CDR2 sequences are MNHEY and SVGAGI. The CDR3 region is CASSRTLYSNQPQHF. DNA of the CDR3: TGTGCCAGCAGTCGGACACTGTATAGCAATCAGCCCCAGCATTTT.

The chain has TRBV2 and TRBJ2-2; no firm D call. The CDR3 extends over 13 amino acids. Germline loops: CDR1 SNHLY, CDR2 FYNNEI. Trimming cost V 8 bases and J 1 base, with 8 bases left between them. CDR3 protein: CASSWQNTGELFF. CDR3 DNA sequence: TGTGCCAGCTCATGGCAGAACACCGGGGAGCTGTTTTTT.

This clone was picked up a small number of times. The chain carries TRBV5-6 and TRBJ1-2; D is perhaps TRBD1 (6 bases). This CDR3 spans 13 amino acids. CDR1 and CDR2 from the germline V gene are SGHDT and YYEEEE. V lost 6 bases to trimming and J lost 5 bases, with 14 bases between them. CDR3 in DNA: TGTGCCAGCAACACAGGGAGCCCATATGGCTACACCTTC. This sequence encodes CASNTGSPYGYTF.

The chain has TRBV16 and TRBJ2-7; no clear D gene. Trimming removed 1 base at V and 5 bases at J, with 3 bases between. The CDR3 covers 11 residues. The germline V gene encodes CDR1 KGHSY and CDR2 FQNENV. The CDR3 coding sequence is TGTGCCAGCAGCCAATTCAACGAGCAGTACTTC. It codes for CASSQFNEQYF.

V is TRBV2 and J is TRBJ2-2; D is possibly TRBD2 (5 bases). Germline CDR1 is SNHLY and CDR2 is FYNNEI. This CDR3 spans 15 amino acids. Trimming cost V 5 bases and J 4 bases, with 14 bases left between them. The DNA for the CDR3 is TGTGCCAGCAGTCTGAGCGGTAGTAGCACCGGGGAGCTGTTTTTT. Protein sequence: CASSLSGSSTGELFF.

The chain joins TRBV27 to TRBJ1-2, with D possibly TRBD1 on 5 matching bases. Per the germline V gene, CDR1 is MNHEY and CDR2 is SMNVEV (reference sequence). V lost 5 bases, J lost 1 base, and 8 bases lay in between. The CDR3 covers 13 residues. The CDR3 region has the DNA TGTGCCAGCAGTAAGACAGTTAACTATGGCTACACCTTC. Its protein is CASSKTVNYGYTF.

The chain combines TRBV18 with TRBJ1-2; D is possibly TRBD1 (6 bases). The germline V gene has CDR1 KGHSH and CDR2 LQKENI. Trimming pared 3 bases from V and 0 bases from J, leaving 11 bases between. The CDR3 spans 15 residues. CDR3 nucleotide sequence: TGTGCCAGCTCACCTACAGGGTTAGCTAACTATGGCTACACCTTC. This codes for CASSPTGLANYGYTF.

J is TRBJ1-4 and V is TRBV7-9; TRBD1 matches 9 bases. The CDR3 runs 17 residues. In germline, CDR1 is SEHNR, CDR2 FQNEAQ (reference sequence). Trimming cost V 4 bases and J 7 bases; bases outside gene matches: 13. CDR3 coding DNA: TGTGCCAGCAGCTACCTACCACAGGGGGCGCCCCGTGAAAAACTGTTTTTT. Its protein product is CASSYLPQGAPREKLFF.

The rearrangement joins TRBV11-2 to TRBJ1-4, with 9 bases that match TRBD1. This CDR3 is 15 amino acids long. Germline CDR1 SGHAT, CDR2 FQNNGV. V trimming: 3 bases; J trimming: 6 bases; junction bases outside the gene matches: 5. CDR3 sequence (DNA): TGTGCCAGCAGCTTGGTACAGGGGGCGGATGAAAAACTGTTTTTT. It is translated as CASSLVQGADEKLFF. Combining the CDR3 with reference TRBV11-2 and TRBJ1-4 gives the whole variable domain EAGVAQSPRYKIIEKRQSVAFWCNPISGHATLYWYQQILGQGPKLLIQFQNNGVVDDSQLPKDRFSAERLKGVDSTLKIQPAKLEDSAVYLCASSLVQGADEKLFFGSGTQLSVL.

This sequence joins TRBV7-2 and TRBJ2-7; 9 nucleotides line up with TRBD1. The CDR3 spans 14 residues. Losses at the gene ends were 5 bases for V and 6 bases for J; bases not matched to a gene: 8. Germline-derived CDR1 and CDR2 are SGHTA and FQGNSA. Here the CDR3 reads CASSRTGDVGEQYF. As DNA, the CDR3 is TGTGCCAGCAGCCGGACAGGGGATGTGGGCGAGCAGTACTTC.

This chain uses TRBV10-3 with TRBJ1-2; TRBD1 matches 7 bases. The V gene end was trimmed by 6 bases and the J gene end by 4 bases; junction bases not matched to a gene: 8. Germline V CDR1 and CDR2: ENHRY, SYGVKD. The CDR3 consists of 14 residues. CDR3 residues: CAISATTGVYGYTF. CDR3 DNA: TGTGCCATCAGCGCCACTACAGGGGTCTATGGCTACACCTTC.

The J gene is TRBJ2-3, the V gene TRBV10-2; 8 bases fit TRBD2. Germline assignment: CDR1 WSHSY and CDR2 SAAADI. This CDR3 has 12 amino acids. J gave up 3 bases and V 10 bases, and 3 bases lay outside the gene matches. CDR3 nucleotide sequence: TGCGCCACTCGGGGGGGAACAGATACGCAGTATTTT. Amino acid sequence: CATRGGTDTQYF.